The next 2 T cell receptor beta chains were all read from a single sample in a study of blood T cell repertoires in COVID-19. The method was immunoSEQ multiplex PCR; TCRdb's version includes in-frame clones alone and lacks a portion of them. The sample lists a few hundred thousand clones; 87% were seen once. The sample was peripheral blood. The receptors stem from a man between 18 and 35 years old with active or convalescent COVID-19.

DNA of the CDR3: TGTGCCAGCAGCTTATATAGCGGGGGCCAAGAGACCCAGTACTTC. Amino acids: CASSLYSGGQETQYF. The chain joins TRBV7-2 to TRBJ2-5, with 9 bases fitting TRBD2. The CDR3 extends over 15 amino acids. V lost 2 bases and J lost 1; bases outside the gene matches: 2. Germline V gives CDR1 SGHTA, CDR2 FQGNSA.

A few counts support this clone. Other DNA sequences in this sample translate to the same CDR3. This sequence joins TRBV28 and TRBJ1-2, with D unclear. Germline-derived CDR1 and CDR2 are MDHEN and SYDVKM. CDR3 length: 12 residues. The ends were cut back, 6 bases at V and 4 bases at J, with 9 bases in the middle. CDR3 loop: CASRPGGYGYTF. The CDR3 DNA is TGTGCCAGCAGACCAGGAGGCTATGGCTACACCTTC.